These 16 T cell receptor beta chains came from one sample sequenced in a study of T-cell memory formation after mild COVID-19. TCRdb redid the calling of the 5' RACE reads with MiXCR, one entry per CDR3 protein. The data contain roughly 29,000 distinct CDR3 sequences, around 6.8% of them singletons. Input material: PBMCs or a T cell subset sorted from them (not recorded which). The receptors were sampled from an adult woman who had mild COVID-19 (a few samples of this study predate the infection). Cell type and time point are not known.

This clonotype appeared a few times. The rearrangement uses TRBV25-1 and TRBJ2-4, with TRBD2 matching over 11 bases. Unmatched junction bases numbered 3, after V lost 4 bases and J lost 1 base. This CDR3 is built from 16 residues. CDR1 is MGHDK and CDR2 is SYGVNS in the germline V gene. CDR3 loop: CASSATSGAAKNIQYF. CDR3 sequence (DNA): TGTGCCAGCAGTGCGACTAGCGGGGCTGCCAAAAACATTCAGTACTTC.

The chain has TRBV4-2 and TRBJ2-3; 8 bases agree with TRBD1. V lost 0 bases, J lost 2 bases, and 7 bases stayed unmatched. The CDR3 totals 17 residues. The germline V gene encodes CDR1 LGHNA and CDR2 YNFKEQ. CDR3 residues: CASSQDRDRYFTDTQYF. The CDR3 DNA sequence: TGTGCCAGCAGCCAAGATCGGGACAGGTATTTCACAGATACGCAGTATTTT.

This clonotype occurred many times. J is TRBJ1-1 and V is TRBV7-9, with 7 bases identical to TRBD1. Germline CDR1 and CDR2: SEHNR and FQNEAQ (reference sequence). The CDR3 is made up of 18 amino acids. V shed 4 bases and J 4 bases; nucleotides not matched to a gene: 18. CDR3 amino acids: CASSSYNLRQGKATEAFF. The CDR3 DNA reads as TGTGCCAGCAGCTCCTATAATTTGAGACAGGGTAAAGCCACTGAAGCTTTCTTT.

Note on this clonotype: Mismatch with germline at one junction end may stem from a read error. This sequence joins TRBV7-9 and TRBJ2-7, with 8 nucleotides matching TRBD2. Germline V gene data show CDR1 as SEHNR and CDR2 as FQNEAQ (reference sequence). The CDR3 loop spans 12 amino acids. CDR3 DNA sequence: TGTGCCAGCAGCCCACTTCGGGGGGGACTAAACTTC. Its translation is CASSPLRGGLNF.

In its sample, this clonotype was seen many times. V is TRBV20-1 and J is TRBJ2-1; D call uncertain. This CDR3 contains 16 residues. Germline V gives CDR1 DFQATT, CDR2 SNEGSKA (reference sequence). V was cut by 1 base and J by 8 bases, with 21 bases left in between. The CDR3 DNA is TGCAGTGCTAGAGGGGCCTCTAGGGCAATGGGTTATGAGCAGTTCTTC. Its translation: CSARGASRAMGYEQFF.

This clonotype occurred many times. CDR3 loop: CASSLMASGGASTDTQYF. The CDR3 DNA reads as TGTGCCAGCAGCTTAATGGCTAGCGGGGGGGCTAGCACAGATACGCAGTATTTT. This chain links TRBV7-3 with TRBJ2-3, with 12 bases fitting TRBD2. V lost 1 base to trimming and J lost 0 bases; unmatched junction nucleotides: 5. Looked up from germline, CDR1 is SGHTA and CDR2 is FQGTGA. This CDR3 comprises 18 residues.

This clonotype was observed many times. The chain combines TRBV28 with TRBJ2-1, with D unclear. This CDR3 comprises 14 residues. Germline CDR1 reads MDHEN; CDR2 reads SYDVKM. The V gene lost 0 bases and the J gene lost 4 bases, with 7 bases spanning the gap. This chain's CDR3 is CASSLWQAYNEQFF. As DNA, the CDR3 is TGTGCCAGCAGTTTATGGCAGGCATACAATGAGCAGTTCTTC.

This clonotype was observed many times. The gene calls are TRBV20-1 and TRBJ2-1; 10 bases map to TRBD2. V trimming: 3 bases; J trimming: 0 bases; junction bases outside the gene matches: 11. The CDR3 extends over 18 amino acids. Germline assignment: CDR1 DFQATT and CDR2 SNEGSKA (reference sequence). The CDR3 region has the DNA TGCAGTGCTAGTTCATGGTCTGGGACTAGCGTCTCCTACAATGAGCAGTTCTTC. The encoded protein is CSASSWSGTSVSYNEQFF.

This clonotype has at least ten counts. This chain joins TRBV12-3 or TRBV12-4 and TRBJ2-3, with unresolved D. Trimming took 4 bases from V and 3 from J, leaving 23 bases between them. The CDR3 is 18 residues long. DNA for the CDR3: TGTGCCAGCAGTTCTCGATTTTCCCCGGAAGGTCGTACAGATACGCAGTATTTT. This encodes CASSSRFSPEGRTDTQYF.

By share, this clonotype ranks as medium-sized (0.01 to 0.1%). The J gene is TRBJ1-1, the V gene TRBV5-5; TRBD1 is a possible D gene (5 bases). The germline gives CDR1 SGHKS, CDR2 YYEKEE (reference sequence). V lost 2 bases to trimming and J lost 4 bases, with 6 bases between them. The CDR3 is made up of 12 amino acids. CDR3 nucleotide sequence: TGTGCCAGCAGCTTTCAGGGCACTGAAGCTTTCTTT. It yields the protein CASSFQGTEAFF.

This clonotype showed up many times. The chain carries TRBV7-9 and TRBJ1-1, with unresolved D. Trimming removed 2 bases at V and 3 bases at J, with 10 bases between. Germline CDR1 SEHNR, CDR2 FQNEAQ (reference sequence). The CDR3 spans 14 residues. The CDR3 coding sequence is TGTGCCAGCAGCTTACTTTCCGGGGACACTGAAGCTTTCTTT. Translated, it gives CASSLLSGDTEAFF.

This clonotype was detected many times. The rearrangement links TRBV20-1 to TRBJ1-5, with 8 bases lining up with TRBD1. CDR1 and CDR2 (germline): DFQATT, SNEGSKA (reference sequence). The CDR3 has 13 amino acids. J was trimmed by 5 bases and V by 3 bases; bases with no gene match: 3. Here the CDR3 reads CSASGQGYQPQHF. The CDR3 DNA follows: TGCAGTGCTAGTGGACAGGGATATCAGCCCCAGCATTTT.

Ten or more counts support this clonotype. In DNA, the CDR3 is TGCAGCGTTGGCTCGGGACAGATCTACAATGAGCAGTTCTTC. Its translation is CSVGSGQIYNEQFF. V gene TRBV29-1 combines with J gene TRBJ2-1, with 7 bases fitting TRBD1. V was clipped by 4 bases and J by 3 bases; unmatched bases: 6. The germline gives CDR1 SQVTM, CDR2 ANQGSEA. The length of the CDR3 is 14 residues.

This clonotype was recorded at least ten times. The chain uses TRBV6-4 and TRBJ2-5; TRBD2 might be the D (6 bases). CDR1 and CDR2 (germline): MRHNA, SNTAGT. Trimming pared 3 bases from V and 1 base from J, leaving 12 bases between. The CDR3 has 15 residues. CDR3 coding DNA: TGTGCCAGCAGTGAAATGGCCGGGGGCCAAGAGACCCAGTACTTC. Protein product: CASSEMAGGQETQYF.

This clonotype was counted ten times or more. The rearrangement uses TRBV12-3 or TRBV12-4 and TRBJ2-1, with 9 bases that match TRBD1. The ends lost 6 bases at V and 7 bases at J; junction bases unmatched: 7. The CDR3 extends over 14 amino acids. The CDR3 loop reads CASSKDRGGNEQFF. CDR3 sequence (DNA): TGTGCCAGCAGCAAGGACAGGGGAGGGAATGAGCAGTTCTTC.

This clonotype was counted at least ten times. The chain joins TRBV10-2 to TRBJ2-7; either TRBD1 or TRBD2 may supply D (5 bases each). V was clipped by 0 bases and J by 0 bases, with 9 bases between them. The CDR3 consists of 15 residues. CDR1 is WSHSY, CDR2 SAAADI, per germline. The CDR3 nucleotides are TGCGCCAGCAGTGAGTCCTGGGGACGCTCCTACGAGCAGTACTTC. This encodes CASSESWGRSYEQYF.